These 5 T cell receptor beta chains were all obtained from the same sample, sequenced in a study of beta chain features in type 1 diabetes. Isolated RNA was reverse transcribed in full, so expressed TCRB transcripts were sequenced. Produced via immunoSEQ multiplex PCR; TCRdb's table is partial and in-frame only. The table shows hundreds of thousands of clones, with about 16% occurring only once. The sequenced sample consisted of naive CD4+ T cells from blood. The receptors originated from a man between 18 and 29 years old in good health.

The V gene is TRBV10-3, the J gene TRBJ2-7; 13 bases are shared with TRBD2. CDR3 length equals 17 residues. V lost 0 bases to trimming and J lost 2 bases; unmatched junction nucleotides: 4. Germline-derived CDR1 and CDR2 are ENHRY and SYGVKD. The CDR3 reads CAISESGLAGTTYEQYF. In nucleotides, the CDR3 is TGTGCCATCAGTGAGTCGGGACTAGCGGGAACAACCTACGAGCAGTACTTC.

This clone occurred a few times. The DNA of the CDR3 is TGTGCCAGCAGCCCCCTTCGGGACAGGGTGTCTCGAGAGCAGTACTTC. Protein: CASSPLRDRVSREQYF. The chain uses TRBV7-9 and TRBJ2-7; 9 nucleotides agree with TRBD1. Per the germline V gene, CDR1 is SEHNR and CDR2 is FQNEAQ (reference sequence). The length of the CDR3 is 16 residues. With 5 bases clipped from V and 7 bases from J, the junction kept 15 bases outside the gene matches.

CDR3 in amino acids: CASSEAAGYYSNQPQHF. As DNA, the CDR3 is TGTGCCAGCAGTGAAGCCGCAGGGTATTATAGCAATCAGCCCCAGCATTTT. The genes are TRBV6-1 and TRBJ1-5; D is perhaps TRBD1 (5 bases). Germline CDR1 is MNHNS and CDR2 is SASEGT. CDR3 length: 17 amino acids. V was clipped by 0 bases and J by 0 bases, with 12 bases between them.

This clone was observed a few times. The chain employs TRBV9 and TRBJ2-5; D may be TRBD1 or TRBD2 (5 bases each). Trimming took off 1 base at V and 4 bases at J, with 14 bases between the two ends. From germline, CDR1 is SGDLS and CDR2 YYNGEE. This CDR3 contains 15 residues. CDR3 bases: TGTGCCAGCAGCGTAAAGAGGGGAATGGGAGAGACCCAGTACTTC. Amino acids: CASSVKRGMGETQYF.

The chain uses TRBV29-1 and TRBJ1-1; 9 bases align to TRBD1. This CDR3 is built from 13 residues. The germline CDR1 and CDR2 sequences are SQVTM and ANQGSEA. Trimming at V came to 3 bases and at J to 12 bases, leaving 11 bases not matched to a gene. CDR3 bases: TGCAGCGTTGACACAGGGGGCGCACGGTGGACTTTCTTT. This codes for CSVDTGGARWTFF.